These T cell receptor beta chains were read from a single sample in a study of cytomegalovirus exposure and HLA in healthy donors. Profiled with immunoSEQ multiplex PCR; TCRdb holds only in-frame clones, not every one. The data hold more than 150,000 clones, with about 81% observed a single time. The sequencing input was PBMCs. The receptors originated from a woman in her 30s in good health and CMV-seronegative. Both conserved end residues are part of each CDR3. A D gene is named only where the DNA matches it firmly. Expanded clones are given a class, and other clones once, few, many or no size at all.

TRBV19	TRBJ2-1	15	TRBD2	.	CASSIRGGPYNEQFF	TGTGCCAGTAGTATACGCGGGGGACCCTACAATGAGCAGTTCTTC
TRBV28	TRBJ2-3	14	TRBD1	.	CASRTGGGGDTQYF	TGTGCCAGCAGGACAGGGGGGGGAGGAGATACGCAGTATTTT
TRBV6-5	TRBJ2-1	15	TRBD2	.	CASSYSGLAGNEQFF	TGTGCCAGCAGTTACTCGGGACTAGCGGGGAATGAGCAGTTCTTC
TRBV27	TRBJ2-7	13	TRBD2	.	CAVRGGSSYEQYF	TGTGCCGTACGCGGCGGGAGCTCCTACGAGCAGTACTTC
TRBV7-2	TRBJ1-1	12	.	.	CASSFIDTEAFF	TGTGCCAGCAGCTTTATAGACACTGAAGCTTTCTTT
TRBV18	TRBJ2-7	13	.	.	CASSLSGGVEQYF	TGTGCCAGCTCACTATCCGGAGGGGTTGAGCAGTACTTC
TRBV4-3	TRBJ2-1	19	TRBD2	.	CASSQDRRLLAGVYNEQFF	TGCGCCAGCAGCCAAGATCGACGGTTGCTAGCGGGAGTCTACAATGAGCAGTTCTTC
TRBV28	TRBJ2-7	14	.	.	CASSLRQGQYEQYF	TGTGCCAGCAGTTTGAGGCAGGGACAATACGAGCAGTACTTC
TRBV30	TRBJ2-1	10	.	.	CAPERKKKFF	TGTGCTCCAGAGCGAAAAAAAAAGTTCTTC
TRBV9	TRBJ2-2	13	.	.	CASSVDLARELFF	TGTGCCAGCAGCGTAGATTTAGCTCGGGAGCTGTTTTTT
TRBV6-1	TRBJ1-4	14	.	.	CASSEGGVGEKLFF	TGTGCCAGCAGTGAAGGGGGGGTCGGTGAAAAACTGTTTTTT
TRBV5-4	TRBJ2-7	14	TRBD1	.	CASSWDRATTSQYF	TGTGCCAGCAGCTGGGACAGGGCGACTACGTCGCAGTACTTC
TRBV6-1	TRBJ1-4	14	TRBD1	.	CASSLDRGNEKLFF	TGTGCCAGCAGCCTCGACAGGGGGAATGAAAAACTGTTTTTT
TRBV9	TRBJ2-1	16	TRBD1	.	CASHRGVGTGHNEQFF	TGTGCCAGCCACCGGGGCGTCGGGACAGGGCACAATGAGCAGTTCTTC
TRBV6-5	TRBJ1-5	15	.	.	CASSYSGQSNQPQHF	TGTGCCAGCAGTTACTCGGGACAAAGCAATCAGCCCCAGCATTTT
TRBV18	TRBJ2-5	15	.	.	CASSPQRGNQETQYF	TGTGCCAGCTCACCACAGAGGGGGAACCAAGAGACCCAGTACTTC
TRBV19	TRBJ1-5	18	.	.	CASPRSPRIPPSNQPQHF	TGTGCCAGTCCACGGTCCCCCAGGATCCCTCCTAGCAATCAGCCCCAGCATTTT
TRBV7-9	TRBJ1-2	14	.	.	CASSLGSVVYGYTF	TGTGCCAGCAGCTTAGGGTCGGTTGTCTATGGCTACACCTTC
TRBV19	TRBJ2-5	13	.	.	CASSPSRHETQYF	TGTGCCAGTAGTCCCTCGCGGCATGAGACCCAGTACTTC
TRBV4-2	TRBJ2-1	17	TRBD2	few	CASSQDLIAGGGNEQFF	TGTGCCAGCAGCCAAGATCTGATAGCGGGAGGGGGCAATGAGCAGTTCTTC
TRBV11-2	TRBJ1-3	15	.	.	CASSRTEDRGNTIYF	TGTGCCAGCAGCCGGACTGAGGACAGAGGAAACACCATATATTTT
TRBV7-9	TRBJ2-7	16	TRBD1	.	CASSSEKGDRGYEQYF	TGTGCCAGCAGCTCAGAGAAAGGGGACAGGGGTTACGAGCAGTACTTC
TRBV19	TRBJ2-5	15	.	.	CASSALRQGGETQYF	TGTGCCAGTAGTGCCTTGCGACAGGGAGGAGAGACCCAGTACTTC
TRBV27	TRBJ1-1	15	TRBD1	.	CASSPWDSLNTEAFF	TGTGCCAGCAGTCCGTGGGACAGCTTGAACACTGAAGCTTTCTTT
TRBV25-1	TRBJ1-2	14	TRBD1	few	CASSGGTGTEGYTF	TGTGCCAGCAGTGGGGGGACAGGCACCGAGGGCTACACCTTC
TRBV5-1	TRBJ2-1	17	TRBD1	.	CASSLVYPGTGGNEQFF	TGCGCCAGCAGCTTGGTGTACCCCGGGACAGGGGGCAATGAGCAGTTCTTC
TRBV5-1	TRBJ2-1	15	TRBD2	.	CASSLDAGAGNEQFF	TGCGCCAGCAGCTTGGATGCGGGAGCGGGCAATGAGCAGTTCTTC
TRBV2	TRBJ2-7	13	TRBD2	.	CASRLAGAYEQYF	TGTGCCAGCAGGCTAGCGGGAGCATACGAGCAGTACTTC
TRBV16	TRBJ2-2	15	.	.	CASSQRQGGTGELFF	TGTGCCAGCAGCCAACGGCAGGGTGGAACCGGGGAGCTGTTTTTT
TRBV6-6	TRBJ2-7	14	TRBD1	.	CASTPGQGSYEQYF	TGTGCCAGCACCCCAGGACAGGGGTCCTACGAGCAGTACTTC
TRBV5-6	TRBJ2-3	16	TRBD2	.	CASSFMVLAGTDTQYF	TGTGCCAGCAGCTTCATGGTCCTAGCGGGCACAGATACGCAGTATTTT
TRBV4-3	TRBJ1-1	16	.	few	CASSQDLGAWNTEAFF	TGCGCCAGCAGCCAAGATCTGGGGGCTTGGAACACTGAAGCTTTCTTT
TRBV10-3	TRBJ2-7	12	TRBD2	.	CATSGRAYEQYF	TGTGCCACTAGCGGGAGGGCATACGAGCAGTACTTC
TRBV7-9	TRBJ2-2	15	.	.	CASSLSHLAAGELFF	TGTGCCAGCAGCCTATCCCACTTAGCAGCCGGGGAGCTGTTTTTT
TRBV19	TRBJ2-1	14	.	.	CASSRWGELNEQFF	TGTGCCAGTAGCCGATGGGGGGAGTTGAATGAGCAGTTCTTC
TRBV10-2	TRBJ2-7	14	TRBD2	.	CASTLSGNTYEQYF	TGCGCCAGCACCCTTAGCGGGAACACCTACGAGCAGTACTTC
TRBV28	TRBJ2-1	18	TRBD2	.	CASTPWGATSGRANEQFF	TGTGCCAGCACCCCCTGGGGGGCGACTAGCGGGAGGGCCAATGAGCAGTTCTTC
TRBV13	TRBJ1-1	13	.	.	CASSSHRDTEAFF	TGTGCCAGCAGTAGTCACAGGGACACTGAAGCTTTCTTT
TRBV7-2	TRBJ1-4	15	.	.	CASSLVGVSNEKLFF	TGTGCCAGCAGCTTAGTCGGGGTTTCGAATGAAAAACTGTTTTTT
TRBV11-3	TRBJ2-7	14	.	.	CASSLDGQSYEQYF	TGTGCCAGCAGCTTAGATGGACAGTCCTACGAGCAGTACTTC
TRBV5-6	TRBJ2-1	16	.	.	CASSLAGSSSGNEQFF	TGTGCCAGCAGCTTGGCGGGTAGCTCGTCGGGGAATGAGCAGTTCTTC
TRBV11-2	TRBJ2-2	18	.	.	CASSLDQGFYTDTGELFF	TGTGCCAGCAGCTTAGATCAGGGGTTTTACACGGACACCGGGGAGCTGTTTTTT
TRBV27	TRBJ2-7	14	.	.	CASKRTVSYYEQYF	TGTGCCAGCAAACGGACAGTCTCATACTACGAGCAGTACTTC
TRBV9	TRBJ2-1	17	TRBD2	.	CASSVEGRLAGHNEQFF	TGTGCCAGCAGCGTAGAGGGGCGACTAGCGGGGCACAATGAGCAGTTCTTC
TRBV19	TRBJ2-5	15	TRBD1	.	CASSPGTGIQETQYF	TGTGCCAGTAGTCCCGGGACAGGAATCCAAGAGACCCAGTACTTC